Listed below are T cell receptor beta chains from one sample, sequenced in a study of T cell clones after liver transplantation. Assay: immunoSEQ multiplex PCR; the TCRdb copy retains only in-frame clones and omits some. The data contain around 100,000 clones, around 80% of them seen just once; the ten biggest clones take up roughly 3.1%. The sequencing here drew on CD4+ T cells from blood, taken around 44 months after liver transplant. The receptors derive from a human patient who received a liver transplant. Certain T cells may be donor cells from the graft. Each CDR3 is given with its conserved first and last residue. A D gene is named only where the DNA matches it firmly. A row's size may be missing; if present it is once, few, many or a size class.

>.|TRBJ1-2|TRBV11-2|.
TGTGCCAGCAGCTTAGGATTGGGGGGCGGTGGCTACACCTTC
CASSLGLGGGGYTF
>.|TRBJ1-2|TRBV5-6|.
TGTGCCAGCAGCTTGGGACAGAACTATGGCTACACCTTC
CASSLGQNYGYTF
>.|TRBJ1-6|TRBV2|few
TGTGCCAGCGGCCGAGGAGGAAATTCACCCCTCCACTTT
CASGRGGNSPLHF
>TRBD2|TRBJ2-3|TRBV27|.
TGTGCCAGCAGTTTTACCCCGGGTAGCGGGAGCACAGATACGCAGTATTTT
CASSFTPGSGSTDTQYF
>.|TRBJ2-3|TRBV5-1|.
TGCGCCAGCTCCTTTGACGGCAAGGCAGATACGCAGTATTTT
CASSFDGKADTQYF
>TRBD1|TRBJ1-2|TRBV7-2|.
TGTGCCAGCAGCTTAGAACCAGGGGGGAACTATGGCTACACCTTC
CASSLEPGGNYGYTF
>TRBD1|TRBJ1-5|TRBV18|.
TGTGCCAGCTCACCTTTCGGGACAGGCTACAATCAGCCCCAGCATTTT
CASSPFGTGYNQPQHF
>TRBD2|TRBJ2-5|TRBV19|.
TGTGCCAGTAGTAAAGGGCTAGCGGCAGAGACCCAGTACTTC
CASSKGLAAETQYF
>.|TRBJ1-2|TRBV19|.
TGTGCCAGTAGGCCCTTACGACCTACTAACTATGGCTACACCTTC
CASRPLRPTNYGYTF
>TRBD1|TRBJ2-7|TRBV6-4|.
TGTGCCAGCAGTGCTACCGGACAGGGGGCGGGTGAGCAGTACTTC
CASSATGQGAGEQYF
>.|TRBJ1-4|TRBV5-4|.
TGTGCCAGCAGCTTCGAGGCAACTAATGAAAAACTGTTTTTT
CASSFEATNEKLFF
>.|TRBJ1-2|TRBV19|.
TGTGCCAGTAATCGCGGGGGTAACTATGGCTACACCTTC
CASNRGGNYGYTF
>TRBD2|TRBJ2-1|TRBV6-4|.
TGTGCCAGCAGTGACAGCCTAGCGGGAGCGTCCTACAATGAGCAGTTCTTC
CASSDSLAGASYNEQFF
>.|TRBJ2-5|TRBV2|few
TGTGCCAGCGGAGTAGCGGAAGAGACCCAGTACTTC
CASGVAEETQYF
>TRBD1|TRBJ1-6|TRBV28|.
TGTGCCAGCTCAGAAAGCGAGGGACAGTATAATTCACCCCTCCACTTT
CASSESEGQYNSPLHF
>.|TRBJ2-1|TRBV5-1|.
TGCGCCAGCAGCTTGAGGGCCGCAACAGAATACTCCTACAATGAGCAGTTCTTC
CASSLRAATEYSYNEQFF
>TRBD1|TRBJ2-1|TRBV5-6|.
TGTGCCAGCAGCCCCCCTATAGGACAGGCTTGGAATGAGCAGTTCTTC
CASSPPIGQAWNEQFF
>TRBD1|TRBJ1-2|TRBV19|.
TGTGCCAGTAGTATACGGCAGGGGGTTCCTCAATCTAACTATGGCTACACCTTC
CASSIRQGVPQSNYGYTF
>.|TRBJ2-7|TRBV7-9|medium-sized
TGTGCCAGCAGCTTAGCGCTTACAGACGCTAGGGACGAGCAGTACTTC
CASSLALTDARDEQYF
>.|TRBJ2-2|TRBV6-5|.
TGTGCCAGCAGTTACGGGGGCAGGCGGAACACCGGGGAGCTGTTTTTT
CASSYGGRRNTGELFF
>.|TRBJ2-3|TRBV5-4|.
TGTGCCAGCAGTCGAGGAGCCGGGACTGGGTCCGCAGATACGCAGTATTTT
CASSRGAGTGSADTQYF
>.|TRBJ1-1|TRBV7-2|.
TGTGCCAGCAACCAATTAAGGGGACTGATGAACACTGAAGCTTTCTTT
CASNQLRGLMNTEAFF
>.|TRBJ2-7|TRBV27|.
TGTGCCAGCAGTTATCGACAGAACCAATACGAGCAGTACTTC
CASSYRQNQYEQYF
>.|TRBJ2-1|TRBV9|.
TGTGCCAGCAGCGTAGAAGGGGACTCCTACAATGAGCAGTTCTTC
CASSVEGDSYNEQFF
>.|TRBJ1-1|TRBV5-1|once
TGCGCCAGCAGCTTGGATGGTATACAAAGAGGGACTGAAGCTTTCTTT
CASSLDGIQRGTEAFF
>TRBD2|TRBJ2-3|TRBV15|.
TGTGCCACCAGCAGAGAACTAGCGGGGGGTTCTAGCACAGATACGCAGTATTTT
CATSRELAGGSSTDTQYF
>.|TRBJ1-4|TRBV15|.
TGTGCCACCAGCAGAACCCGGGACCGAGATGAAAAACTGTTTTTT
CATSRTRDRDEKLFF
>.|TRBJ2-6|TRBV6-6|.
TGTGCCAGCAGGTCCCACTCTGGGGCCAACGTCCTGACTTTC
CASRSHSGANVLTF
>TRBD1|TRBJ2-1|TRBV7-3|.
TGTGCCAGCAGCTCCTCTGGGGGACAGGGTTCCAATGAGCAGTTCTTC
CASSSSGGQGSNEQFF
>TRBD1|TRBJ2-2|TRBV19|.
TGTGCCACCTCGGACAGGGGGAACACCGGGGAGCTGTTTTTT
CATSDRGNTGELFF
>.|TRBJ2-5|TRBV4-1|.
TGCGCCAGCAGCCAAACTTGGACTGGGTTGGGAGAGACCCAGTACTTC
CASSQTWTGLGETQYF
>TRBD1|TRBJ1-2|TRBV5-4|.
TGTGCCAGCAGCCCCGGGACAGGGGGCGCAAACCCCTATGGCTACACCTTC
CASSPGTGGANPYGYTF
>TRBD2|TRBJ2-3|TRBV15|.
TGTGCCACCAGCAGAGCTTTAGCGGGGAACACAGATACGCAGTATTTT
CATSRALAGNTDTQYF
>.|TRBJ1-3|TRBV7-9|few
TGTGCCAGCAGCTTCTACGTCGGGACGGTCCTCGGAAACACCATATATTTT
CASSFYVGTVLGNTIYF
>.|TRBJ2-7|TRBV4-1|.
TGCGCCAGCAGCCCCGACTGGGGCAGAGGCGAGCAGTACTTC
CASSPDWGRGEQYF
>TRBD1|TRBJ1-1|TRBV6-6|.
TGTGCCAGCACCATACAGACAGGGAGCACTGAAGCTTTCTTT
CASTIQTGSTEAFF
>TRBD1|TRBJ1-5|TRBV6-5|.
TGTGCCAGCAGTTCTACGACAGGGCATCAGCCCCAGCATTTT
CASSSTTGHQPQHF
>.|TRBJ2-1|TRBV2|.
TGTGCCATATCAGGCGGTAGCTCCTACAATGAGCAGTTCTTC
CAISGGSSYNEQFF
>.|TRBJ1-1|TRBV5-8|.
TGTGCCAGCAGCCCCTTACGAGGGGCCACTGAAGCTTTCTTT
CASSPLRGATEAFF
>.|TRBJ2-1|TRBV5-1|.
TGCGCCAGCAGCCCCCAGGGTCTCACCTACAATGAGCAGTTCTTC
CASSPQGLTYNEQFF
>.|TRBJ2-2|TRBV5-4|.
TGTGCCAGCAGCTTAGACCCCAGCACCGGGGAGCTGTTTTTT
CASSLDPSTGELFF
>TRBD1|TRBJ1-5|TRBV5-1|once
TGCGCCAGCAGCTTGGGGGGGACAGTAAATCAGCCCCAGCATTTT
CASSLGGTVNQPQHF
>.|TRBJ2-3|TRBV25-1|.
TGTGCCCGAAGCACAGATACGCAGTATTTT
CARSTDTQYF
>.|TRBJ2-1|TRBV9|few
TGTGCCAGCAGCGTAGTAGGGTCAGGGGCTTACAATGAGCAGTTCTTC
CASSVVGSGAYNEQFF
>.|TRBJ1-1|TRBV30|.
TGTGCCTGGAGTGTACCCGGGACGCCGAACACTGAAGCTTTCTTT
CAWSVPGTPNTEAFF
>.|TRBJ2-7|TRBV7-3|few
TGTGCCAGCGCCCTAAATGGGGGGAGCGACGAGCAGTACTTC
CASALNGGSDEQYF
>.|TRBJ1-5|TRBV19|.
TGTGCCAGTCACCCGAACGGCCCCAGCAATCAGCCCCAGCATTTT
CASHPNGPSNQPQHF
>.|TRBJ1-1|TRBV4-2|.
TGTGCCAGCAGCCAAGAGGCTAGGAACACTGAAGCTTTCTTT
CASSQEARNTEAFF
>.|TRBJ1-3|TRBV28|.
TGTGCCAGCAGTTTAGTGTCGGGGGCGCGGGGAAACACCATATATTTT
CASSLVSGARGNTIYF
>.|TRBJ1-5|TRBV15|.
TGTGCCACCAGCAGAGATTTGGGGTACCCAAACGAGCATTTT
CATSRDLGYPNEHF
>.|TRBJ1-1|TRBV11-2|.
TGTGCCAGCAGAAATGACTTAACGGCGGACACTGAAGCTTTCTTT
CASRNDLTADTEAFF
>.|TRBJ2-3|TRBV19|.
TGTGCCAGTAGTATGGGAAGGGAGACAGATACGCAGTATTTT
CASSMGRETDTQYF
>TRBD1|TRBJ2-7|TRBV5-4|once
TGTGCCAGCAGCTTTGACAGGGCCGGCGAGCAGTACTTC
CASSFDRAGEQYF
>.|TRBJ1-3|TRBV5-1|.
TGCGCCAGCAGCTTGGGACAGTTCACTGGAAACACCATATATTTT
CASSLGQFTGNTIYF
>TRBD2|TRBJ2-2|TRBV5-4|.
TGTGCCAGCAGCTTGGTGCGGGGGGGCGCTGGGGAGCTGTTTTTT
CASSLVRGGAGELFF